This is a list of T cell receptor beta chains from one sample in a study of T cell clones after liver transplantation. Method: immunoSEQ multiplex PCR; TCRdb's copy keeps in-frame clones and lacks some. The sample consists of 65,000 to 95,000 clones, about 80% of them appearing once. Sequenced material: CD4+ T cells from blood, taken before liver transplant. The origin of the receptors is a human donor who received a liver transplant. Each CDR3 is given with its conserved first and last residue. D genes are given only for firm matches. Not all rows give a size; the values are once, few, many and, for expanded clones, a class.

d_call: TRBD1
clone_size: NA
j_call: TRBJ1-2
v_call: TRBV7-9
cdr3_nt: TGTGCCAGCAGCCAAAGGCCACAGGGGCTCGACGCTGGCTACACCTTC
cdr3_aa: CASSQRPQGLDAGYTF

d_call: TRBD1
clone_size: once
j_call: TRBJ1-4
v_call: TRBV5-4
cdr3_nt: TGTGCCAGCAGCATCGGACAGGCAACTAATGAAAAACTGTTTTTT
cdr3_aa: CASSIGQATNEKLFF

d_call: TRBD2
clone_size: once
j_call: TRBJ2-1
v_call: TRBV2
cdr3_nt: TGTGCCAACCAGCGGGAGGCATATTACAATGAGCAGTTCTTC
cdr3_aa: CANQREAYYNEQFF

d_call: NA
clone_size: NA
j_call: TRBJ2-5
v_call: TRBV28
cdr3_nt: TGTGCCAGCAGTTTAAGGGGGGTGGAAGAGACCCAGTACTTC
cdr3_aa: CASSLRGVEETQYF

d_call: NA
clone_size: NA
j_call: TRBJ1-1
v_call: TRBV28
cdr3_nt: TGTGCCAGCAGTTTAACTACTGAAGCTTTCTTT
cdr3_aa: CASSLTTEAFF

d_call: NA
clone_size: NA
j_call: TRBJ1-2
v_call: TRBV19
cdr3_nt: TGTGCCAGTAGTCCCGCACCCCGGATGTATGGCTACACCTTC
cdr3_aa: CASSPAPRMYGYTF

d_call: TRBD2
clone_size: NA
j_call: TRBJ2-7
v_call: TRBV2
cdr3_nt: TGTGCCAGCACAGTCTCACTAGCGGGAGTTGCTAACTACGAGCAGTACTTC
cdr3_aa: CASTVSLAGVANYEQYF

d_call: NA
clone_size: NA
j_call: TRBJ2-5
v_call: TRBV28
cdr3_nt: TGTGCCAGCAGTTTGGTGGGGGGACGGAAGACCCAGTACTTC
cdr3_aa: CASSLVGGRKTQYF

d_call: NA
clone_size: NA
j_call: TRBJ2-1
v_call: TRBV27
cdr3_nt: TGTGCCAGCAGGGTAGGGGCGAGCTCCTACAATGAGCAGTTCTTC
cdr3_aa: CASRVGASSYNEQFF

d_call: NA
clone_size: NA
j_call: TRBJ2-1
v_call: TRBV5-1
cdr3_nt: TGCGCCAGCAGCTTGGAAGGCGGCTCCTACAATGAGCAGTTCTTC
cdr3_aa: CASSLEGGSYNEQFF

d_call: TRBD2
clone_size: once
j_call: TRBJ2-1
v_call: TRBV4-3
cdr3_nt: TGCGCCAGCAGCCAGATTAGCGGGACTACGTACAATGAGCAGTTCTTC
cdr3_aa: CASSQISGTTYNEQFF

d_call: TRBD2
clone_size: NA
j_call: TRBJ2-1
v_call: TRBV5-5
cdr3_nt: TGTGCCAGCAGCTTGTATCAAAAGGCGGGAGGGCCCCAAAATGAGCAGTTCTTC
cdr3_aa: CASSLYQKAGGPQNEQFF

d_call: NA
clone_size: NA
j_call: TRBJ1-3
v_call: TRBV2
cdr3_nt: TGTGCCAGCAGTGAACAGGATCCGGGCCGGACTGGAAACACCATATATTTT
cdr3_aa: CASSEQDPGRTGNTIYF

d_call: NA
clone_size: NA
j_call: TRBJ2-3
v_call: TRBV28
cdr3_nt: TGTGCCAGCAGTTTATGGCGTCGGGGCTTGGATACGCAGTATTTT
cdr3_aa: CASSLWRRGLDTQYF

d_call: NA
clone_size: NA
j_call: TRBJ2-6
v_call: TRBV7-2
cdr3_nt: TGTGCCAGCAGCTTACTGAGGAGAGGGGCCAACGTCCTGACTTTC
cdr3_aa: CASSLLRRGANVLTF

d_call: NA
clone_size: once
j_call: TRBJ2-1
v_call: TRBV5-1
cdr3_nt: TGCGCCAGCAGCTCCTTAGAGAGGCTCTACAATGAGCAGTTCTTC
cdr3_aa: CASSSLERLYNEQFF

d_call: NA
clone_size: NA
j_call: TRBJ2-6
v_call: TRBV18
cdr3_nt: TGTGCCAGCTCAGGCTCTGGGGCCAACGTCCTGACTTTC
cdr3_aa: CASSGSGANVLTF

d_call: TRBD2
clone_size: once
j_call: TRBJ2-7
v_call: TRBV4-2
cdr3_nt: TGTGCCAGCAGCCAAGATGGGCCTAGCGGGAGATTGGACGAGCAGTACTTC
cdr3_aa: CASSQDGPSGRLDEQYF

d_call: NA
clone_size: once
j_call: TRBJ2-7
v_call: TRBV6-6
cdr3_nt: TGTGCCAGCAGTCTAGACACCGAGCAGTACTTC
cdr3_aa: CASSLDTEQYF

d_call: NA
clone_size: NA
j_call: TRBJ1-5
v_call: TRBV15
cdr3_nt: TGTGCCACCGCATTACAGGGTAATCAGCCCCAGCATTTT
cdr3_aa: CATALQGNQPQHF

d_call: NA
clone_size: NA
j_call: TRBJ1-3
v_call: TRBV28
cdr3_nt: TGTGCCAGCAGTTTAGGAGGGGTGACCTCTGGAAACACCATATATTTT
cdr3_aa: CASSLGGVTSGNTIYF

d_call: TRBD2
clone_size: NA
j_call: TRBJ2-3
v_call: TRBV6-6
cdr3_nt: TGTGCCAGCAGATCGAGCGGGGGGAGCACAGATACGCAGTATTTT
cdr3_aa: CASRSSGGSTDTQYF

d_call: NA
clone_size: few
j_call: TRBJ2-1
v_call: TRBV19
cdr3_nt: TGTGCCAGTACCCAGTGGAGGGGCAACAATGAGCAGTTCTTC
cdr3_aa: CASTQWRGNNEQFF

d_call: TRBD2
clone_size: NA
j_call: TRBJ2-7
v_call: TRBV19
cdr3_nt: TGTGCCAGTATATCGGGGACTAGCGAACCCTACGAGCAGTACTTC
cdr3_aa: CASISGTSEPYEQYF

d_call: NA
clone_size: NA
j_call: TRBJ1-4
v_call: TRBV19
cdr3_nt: TGTGCCAGTAGTCTGGGGTTGTCGGCGGGAACGGAAAAACTGTTTTTT
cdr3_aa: CASSLGLSAGTEKLFF

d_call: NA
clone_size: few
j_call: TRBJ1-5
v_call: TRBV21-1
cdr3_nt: TGTGCCACCTCGGAGGGGGATCAGCCCCAGCATTTT
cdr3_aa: CATSEGDQPQHF

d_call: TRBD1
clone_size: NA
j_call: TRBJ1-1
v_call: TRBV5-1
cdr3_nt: TGCGCCAGCAGCCTGACAGGGATTCTGGACACTGAAGCTTTCTTT
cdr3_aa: CASSLTGILDTEAFF

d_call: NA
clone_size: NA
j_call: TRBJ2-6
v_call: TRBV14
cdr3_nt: TGTGCCAGCAGCCAAGGATGGGGTCTGGCCGCTGGGGCCAACGTCCTGACTTTC
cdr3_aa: CASSQGWGLAAGANVLTF

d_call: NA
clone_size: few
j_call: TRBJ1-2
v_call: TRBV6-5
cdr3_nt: TGTGCCAGCAGTTACCTCCAGACAGATTCCTATGGCTACACCTTC
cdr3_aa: CASSYLQTDSYGYTF

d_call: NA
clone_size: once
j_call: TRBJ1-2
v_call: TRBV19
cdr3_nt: TGTGCCAGTAGGAGCCTTCCGGGACAACCGAAATATGACTATGGCTACACCTTC
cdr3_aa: CASRSLPGQPKYDYGYTF

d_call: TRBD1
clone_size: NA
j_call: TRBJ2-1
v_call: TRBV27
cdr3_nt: TGTGCCAGCAGTAAACAGGGGGGATACAATGAGCAGTTCTTC
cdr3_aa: CASSKQGGYNEQFF

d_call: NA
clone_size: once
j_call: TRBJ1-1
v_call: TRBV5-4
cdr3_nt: TGTGCCAGCAGCTTGCCCACAGGGTTGAACACTGAAGCTTTCTTT
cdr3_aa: CASSLPTGLNTEAFF

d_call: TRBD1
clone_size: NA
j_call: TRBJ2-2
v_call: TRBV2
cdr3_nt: TGTGCCAGCAGTTCTAGACAGGGGGCGGACACCGGGGAGCTGTTTTTT
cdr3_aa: CASSSRQGADTGELFF

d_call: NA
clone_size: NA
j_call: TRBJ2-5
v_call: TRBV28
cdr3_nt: TGTGCCAGCAGTTCCTGGACACGGCGGTACTTC
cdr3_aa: CASSSWTRRYF

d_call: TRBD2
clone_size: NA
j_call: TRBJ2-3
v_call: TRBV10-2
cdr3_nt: TGCGCCAGCAGTGAAGGCGGGAGGGTCCCTTGGGCGCAGTATTTT
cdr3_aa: CASSEGGRVPWAQYF

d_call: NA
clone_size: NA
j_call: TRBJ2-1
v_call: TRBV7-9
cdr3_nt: TGTGCCAGCAGCTTAGTCGACCCGCGAATGGGCAATGAGCAGTTCTTC
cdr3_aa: CASSLVDPRMGNEQFF

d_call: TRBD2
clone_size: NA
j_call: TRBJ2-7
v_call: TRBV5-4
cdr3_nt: TGTGCCAGCAGCCGGACTAGCGGGAGATTGGGATACGAGCAGTACTTC
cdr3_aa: CASSRTSGRLGYEQYF

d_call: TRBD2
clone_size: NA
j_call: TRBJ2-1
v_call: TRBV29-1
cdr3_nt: TGCAGCGTTGCAGGACTAGCGGGAGTTCTTGGTGAGCAGTTCTTC
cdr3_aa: CSVAGLAGVLGEQFF

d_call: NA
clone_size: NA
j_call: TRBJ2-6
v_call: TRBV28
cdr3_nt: TGTGCCAGCACCCCGGACACTGGGGCCAACGTCCTGACTTTC
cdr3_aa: CASTPDTGANVLTF

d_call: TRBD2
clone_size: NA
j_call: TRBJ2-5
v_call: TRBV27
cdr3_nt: TGTGCCAGCAGTCAAGGACTAGCGGGGACCCAGTACTTC
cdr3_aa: CASSQGLAGTQYF

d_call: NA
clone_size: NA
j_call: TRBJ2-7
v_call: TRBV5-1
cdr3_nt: TGCGCCAGCAGCTGGGGGCTCGAGAACGAGCAGTACTTC
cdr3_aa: CASSWGLENEQYF

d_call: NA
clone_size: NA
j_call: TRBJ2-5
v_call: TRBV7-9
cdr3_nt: TGTGCCAGCAGCTTTGCATACGGCAGGGCAAACCAAGAGACCCAGTACTTC
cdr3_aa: CASSFAYGRANQETQYF

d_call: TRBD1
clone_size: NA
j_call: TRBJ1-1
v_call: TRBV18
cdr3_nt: TGTGCCAGCTCACCAAGCTCCTCGGTTCCAGGGGGAGAAGGGGCTGAAGCTTTCTTT
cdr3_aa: CASSPSSSVPGGEGAEAFF

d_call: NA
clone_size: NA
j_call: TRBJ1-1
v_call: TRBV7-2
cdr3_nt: TGTGCCAGCGGCTCCGAAGTTGAGAACACTGAAGCTTTCTTT
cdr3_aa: CASGSEVENTEAFF

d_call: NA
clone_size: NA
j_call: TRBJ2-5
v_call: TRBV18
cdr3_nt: TGTGCCAGCTCACCCGCCGAGGTGGAGACCCAGTACTTC
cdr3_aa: CASSPAEVETQYF

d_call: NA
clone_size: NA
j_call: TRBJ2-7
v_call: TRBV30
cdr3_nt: TGTGCCTGGAAGCGTCCGGGCTTCTACGAGCAGTACTTC
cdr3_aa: CAWKRPGFYEQYF

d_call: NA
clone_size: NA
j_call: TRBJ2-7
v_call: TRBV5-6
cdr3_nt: TGTGCCAGCAGCCAAAACAGGAAGACGACCTACGAGCAGTACTTC
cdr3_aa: CASSQNRKTTYEQYF

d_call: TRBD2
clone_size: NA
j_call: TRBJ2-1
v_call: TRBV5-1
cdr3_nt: TGCGCCAGCAGCTTGGACAGCGGGACTTCCTACAATGAGCAGTTCTTC
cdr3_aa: CASSLDSGTSYNEQFF

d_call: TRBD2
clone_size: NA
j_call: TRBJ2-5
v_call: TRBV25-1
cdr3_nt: TGTGCCAGCCAACTAGCGGGGGAAGAGACCCAGTACTTC
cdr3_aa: CASQLAGEETQYF

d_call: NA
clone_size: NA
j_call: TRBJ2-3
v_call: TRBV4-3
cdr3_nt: TGCGCCAGCAGCCGTGGGATCACAGATACGCAGTATTTT
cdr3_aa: CASSRGITDTQYF

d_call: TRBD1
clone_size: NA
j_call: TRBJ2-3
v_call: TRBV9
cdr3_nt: TGTGCCAGCAGCGCAGGGACAGGGTTTAGCACAGATACGCAGTATTTT
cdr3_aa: CASSAGTGFSTDTQYF

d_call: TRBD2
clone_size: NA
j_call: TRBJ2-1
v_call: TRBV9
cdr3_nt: TGTGCCAGCAGCTTCCACCCTACTAGCGGGAATGAGCAGTTCTTC
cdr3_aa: CASSFHPTSGNEQFF

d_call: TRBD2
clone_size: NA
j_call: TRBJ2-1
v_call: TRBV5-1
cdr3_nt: TGCGCCAGCAGCCTCAGCGGGAGGGCCGGGAATGAGCAGTTCTTC
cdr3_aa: CASSLSGRAGNEQFF

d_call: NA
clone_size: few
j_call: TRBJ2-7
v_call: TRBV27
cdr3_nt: TGTGCCAGCATGAGCAGCTCCTACGAGCAGTACTTC
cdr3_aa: CASMSSSYEQYF

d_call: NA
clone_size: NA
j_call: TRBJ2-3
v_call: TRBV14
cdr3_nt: TGTGCCAGCAGCCAATTGGACTTAAGCACAGATACGCAGTATTTT
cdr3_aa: CASSQLDLSTDTQYF

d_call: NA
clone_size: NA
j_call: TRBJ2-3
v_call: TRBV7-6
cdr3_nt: TGTGCCAGCAGGGCGGGATTAGGTACAGATACGCAGTATTTT
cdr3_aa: CASRAGLGTDTQYF

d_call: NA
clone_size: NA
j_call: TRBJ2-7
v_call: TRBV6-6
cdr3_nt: TGTGCCAGCAGTTACGCTCCGGACGGGGGCTACGAGCAGTACTTC
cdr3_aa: CASSYAPDGGYEQYF

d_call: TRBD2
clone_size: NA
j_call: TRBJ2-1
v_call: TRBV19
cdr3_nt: TGTGCCAGTAGTAAGATACTAGCGGGAGGTGAGCAGTTCTTC
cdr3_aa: CASSKILAGGEQFF

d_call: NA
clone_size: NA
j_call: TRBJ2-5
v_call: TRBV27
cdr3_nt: TGTGCCAGCAGTTCAACAGGAGAGGGGGGGACCCAGTACTTC
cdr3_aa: CASSSTGEGGTQYF

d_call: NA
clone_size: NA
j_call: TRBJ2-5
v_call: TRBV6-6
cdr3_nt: TGTGCCAGCAGTTACGAGGGGTTGGGTCAGACCCAGTACTTC
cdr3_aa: CASSYEGLGQTQYF